This is a list of T cell receptor beta chains from one sample in a study of blood T cell repertoires in COVID-19. Using immunoSEQ multiplex PCR, the repertoire was profiled, and TCRdb retains in-frame clones only, with some absent. The sample has 90,000 or so clones, 89% seen once. The sequenced sample consisted of peripheral blood. These receptors were obtained from a woman in her seventies with acute or convalescent COVID-19. CDR3s include the opening cysteine and the closing phenylalanine or tryptophan. A D gene is named only where the DNA matches it firmly.

v_call: TRBV7-2
j_call: TRBJ2-2
d_call: -
cdr3_nt: TGTGCCAGCAGCTCACGGGACACTATGGCCACCGGGGAGCTGTTTTTT
cdr3_aa: CASSSRDTMATGELFF

v_call: TRBV7-6
j_call: TRBJ2-7
d_call: TRBD1
cdr3_nt: TGTGCCAGCAGCTCGGAGAATACTTGGACAGGTACTGGGGAGCAGTACTTC
cdr3_aa: CASSSENTWTGTGEQYF

v_call: TRBV30
j_call: TRBJ2-1
d_call: TRBD2
cdr3_nt: TGTGCCTGGAAACTAGCGGGAGGGAGAGAGCAGTTCTTC
cdr3_aa: CAWKLAGGREQFF

v_call: TRBV19
j_call: TRBJ1-5
d_call: TRBD1
cdr3_nt: TGTGCCAGTGGCCGTGAAGGGACAGGGAATCAGCCCCAGCATTTT
cdr3_aa: CASGREGTGNQPQHF

v_call: TRBV7-6
j_call: TRBJ1-5
d_call: TRBD1
cdr3_nt: TGTGCCAGCAGCAGGGCAGGGGGCTTCGATCAGCCCCAGCATTTT
cdr3_aa: CASSRAGGFDQPQHF

v_call: TRBV12-3/TRBV12-4
j_call: TRBJ1-5
d_call: -
cdr3_nt: TGTGCCAGCAGAGCTTTGGGCAATCAGCCCCAGCATTTT
cdr3_aa: CASRALGNQPQHF

v_call: TRBV7-9
j_call: TRBJ2-5
d_call: -
cdr3_nt: TGTGCCAGCAGACTTAGTAGCGGTGGGGAGACCCAGTACTTC
cdr3_aa: CASRLSSGGETQYF

v_call: TRBV19
j_call: TRBJ1-5
d_call: TRBD1
cdr3_nt: TGTGCCAGTAGTTCGCAGACAGGGTACAATCAGCCCCAGCATTTT
cdr3_aa: CASSSQTGYNQPQHF

v_call: TRBV6-6
j_call: TRBJ2-3
d_call: TRBD1
cdr3_nt: TGTGCCAGCAGTAGTGTCCGGACAGGTCGTCCAGATACGCAGTATTTT
cdr3_aa: CASSSVRTGRPDTQYF

v_call: TRBV12-3/TRBV12-4
j_call: TRBJ1-6
d_call: -
cdr3_nt: TGTGCCAGCAGTTTTACTGAGAATTCACCCCTCCACTTT
cdr3_aa: CASSFTENSPLHF

v_call: TRBV11-2
j_call: TRBJ2-2
d_call: TRBD1
cdr3_nt: TGTGCCAGCAGCTTAATACAGGGGGCTGGAACCGGGGAGCTGTTTTTT
cdr3_aa: CASSLIQGAGTGELFF

v_call: TRBV10-1
j_call: TRBJ1-5
d_call: TRBD1
cdr3_nt: TGCGCCAGCTCAGGGGGTTGGGATAGCAATCAGCCCCAGCATTTT
cdr3_aa: CASSGGWDSNQPQHF

v_call: TRBV5-1
j_call: TRBJ1-6
d_call: -
cdr3_nt: TGCGCCAGCAGCCCGGGACACAATAATTCACCCCTCCACTTT
cdr3_aa: CASSPGHNNSPLHF

v_call: TRBV18
j_call: TRBJ1-2
d_call: -
cdr3_nt: TGTGCCAGCTCACCCTTGGACAGTAACTATGGCTACACCTTC
cdr3_aa: CASSPLDSNYGYTF

v_call: TRBV28
j_call: TRBJ1-2
d_call: -
cdr3_nt: TGTGCCAGCAGTCCGCCCCCAGAATACTATGGCTACACCTTC
cdr3_aa: CASSPPPEYYGYTF

v_call: TRBV2
j_call: TRBJ2-2
d_call: TRBD2
cdr3_nt: TGTGCCAGCATGTCGGGACTAGCGAACACCGGGGAGCTGTTTTTT
cdr3_aa: CASMSGLANTGELFF